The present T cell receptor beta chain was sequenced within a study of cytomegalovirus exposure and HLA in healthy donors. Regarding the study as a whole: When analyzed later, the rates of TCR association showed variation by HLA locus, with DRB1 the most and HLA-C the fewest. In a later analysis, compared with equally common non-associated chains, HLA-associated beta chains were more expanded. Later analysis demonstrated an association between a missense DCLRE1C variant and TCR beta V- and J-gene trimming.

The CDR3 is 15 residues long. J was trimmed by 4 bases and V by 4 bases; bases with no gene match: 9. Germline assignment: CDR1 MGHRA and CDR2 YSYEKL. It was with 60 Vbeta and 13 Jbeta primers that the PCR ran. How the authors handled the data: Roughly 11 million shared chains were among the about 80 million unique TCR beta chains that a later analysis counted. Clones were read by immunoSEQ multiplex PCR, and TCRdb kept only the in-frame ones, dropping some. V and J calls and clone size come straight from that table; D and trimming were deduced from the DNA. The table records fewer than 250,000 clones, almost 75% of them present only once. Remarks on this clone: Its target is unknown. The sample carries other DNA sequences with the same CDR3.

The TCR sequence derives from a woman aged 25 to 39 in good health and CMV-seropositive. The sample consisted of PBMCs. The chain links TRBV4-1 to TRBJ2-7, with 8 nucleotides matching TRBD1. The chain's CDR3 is CASSPGQGAPYEQYF. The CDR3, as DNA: TGCGCCAGCAGCCCTGGGCAGGGGGCGCCATACGAGCAGTACTTC.